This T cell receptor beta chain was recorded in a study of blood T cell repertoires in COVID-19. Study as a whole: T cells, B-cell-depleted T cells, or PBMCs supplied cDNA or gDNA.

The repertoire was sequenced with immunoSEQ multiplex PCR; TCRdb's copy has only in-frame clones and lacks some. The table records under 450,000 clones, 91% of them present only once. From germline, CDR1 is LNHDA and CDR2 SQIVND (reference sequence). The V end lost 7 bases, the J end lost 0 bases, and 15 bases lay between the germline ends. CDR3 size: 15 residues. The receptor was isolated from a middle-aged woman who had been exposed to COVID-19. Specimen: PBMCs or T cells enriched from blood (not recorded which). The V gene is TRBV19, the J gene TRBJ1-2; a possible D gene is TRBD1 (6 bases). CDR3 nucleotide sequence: TGTGCCAGTATCGTCCGGGACACCTCTAACTATGGCTACACCTTC. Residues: CASIVRDTSNYGYTF.